This T cell receptor beta chain was sequenced for a study of blood T cells in healthy people across ages. Sample-barcoded 5' priming and a J-beta primer mix drove a second PCR of about 7 to 11 cycles. MiXCR was run by TCRdb on the 5' RACE reads, yielding one entry per CDR3 protein. Of about 640,000 distinct CDR3 sequences in the sample, 45% to 65% were seen once. The CDR3 spans 16 residues. Germline trimming cut 6 bases from V and 13 bases from J; bases unmatched to any gene: 17. Germline CDR1 is ENHRY and CDR2 is SYGVKD. The sequence derives from a man aged 55 to 70 in good health. J is TRBJ2-1 and V is TRBV10-3, with 11 bases identical to TRBD2. Input material: blood. CDR3 in DNA: TGTGCCATCAGGACCTCAACTAGCGGGGGACAAGAGACCCAGTTCTTC. Amino acid sequence: CAIRTSTSGGQETQFF.